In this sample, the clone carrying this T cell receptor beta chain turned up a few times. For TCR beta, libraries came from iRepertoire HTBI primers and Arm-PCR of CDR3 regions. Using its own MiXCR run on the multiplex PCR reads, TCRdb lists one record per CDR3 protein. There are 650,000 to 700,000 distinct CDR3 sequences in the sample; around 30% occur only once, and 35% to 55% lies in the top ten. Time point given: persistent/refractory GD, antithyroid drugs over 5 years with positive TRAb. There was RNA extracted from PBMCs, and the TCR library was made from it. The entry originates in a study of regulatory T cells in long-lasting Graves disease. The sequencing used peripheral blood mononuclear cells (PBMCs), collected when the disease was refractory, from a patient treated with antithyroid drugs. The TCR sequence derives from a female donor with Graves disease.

DNA for the CDR3: TGTGCCAGCAGCTTAACCCGGGACAGGGCGTATGGCTACACCTTC. It translates to CASSLTRDRAYGYTF. V is TRBV28 and J is TRBJ1-2; 9 bases line up with TRBD1. The germline V gene encodes CDR1 MDHEN and CDR2 SYDVKM. The CDR3 sequence is 15 residues long. The V segment lost 6 bases and the J segment 5 bases; nucleotides outside the gene matches: 10.